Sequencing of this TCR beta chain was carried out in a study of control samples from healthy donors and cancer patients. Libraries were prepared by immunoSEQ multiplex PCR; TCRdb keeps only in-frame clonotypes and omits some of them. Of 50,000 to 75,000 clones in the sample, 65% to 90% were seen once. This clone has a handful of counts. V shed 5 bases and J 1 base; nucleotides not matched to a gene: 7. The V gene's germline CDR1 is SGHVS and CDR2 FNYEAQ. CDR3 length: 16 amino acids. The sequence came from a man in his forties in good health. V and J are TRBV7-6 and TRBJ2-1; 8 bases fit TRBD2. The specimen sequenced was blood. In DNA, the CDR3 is TGTGCCAGCAGCACAGCGGGAGTCCCGTCCTACAATGAGCAGTTCTTC. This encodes CASSTAGVPSYNEQFF.